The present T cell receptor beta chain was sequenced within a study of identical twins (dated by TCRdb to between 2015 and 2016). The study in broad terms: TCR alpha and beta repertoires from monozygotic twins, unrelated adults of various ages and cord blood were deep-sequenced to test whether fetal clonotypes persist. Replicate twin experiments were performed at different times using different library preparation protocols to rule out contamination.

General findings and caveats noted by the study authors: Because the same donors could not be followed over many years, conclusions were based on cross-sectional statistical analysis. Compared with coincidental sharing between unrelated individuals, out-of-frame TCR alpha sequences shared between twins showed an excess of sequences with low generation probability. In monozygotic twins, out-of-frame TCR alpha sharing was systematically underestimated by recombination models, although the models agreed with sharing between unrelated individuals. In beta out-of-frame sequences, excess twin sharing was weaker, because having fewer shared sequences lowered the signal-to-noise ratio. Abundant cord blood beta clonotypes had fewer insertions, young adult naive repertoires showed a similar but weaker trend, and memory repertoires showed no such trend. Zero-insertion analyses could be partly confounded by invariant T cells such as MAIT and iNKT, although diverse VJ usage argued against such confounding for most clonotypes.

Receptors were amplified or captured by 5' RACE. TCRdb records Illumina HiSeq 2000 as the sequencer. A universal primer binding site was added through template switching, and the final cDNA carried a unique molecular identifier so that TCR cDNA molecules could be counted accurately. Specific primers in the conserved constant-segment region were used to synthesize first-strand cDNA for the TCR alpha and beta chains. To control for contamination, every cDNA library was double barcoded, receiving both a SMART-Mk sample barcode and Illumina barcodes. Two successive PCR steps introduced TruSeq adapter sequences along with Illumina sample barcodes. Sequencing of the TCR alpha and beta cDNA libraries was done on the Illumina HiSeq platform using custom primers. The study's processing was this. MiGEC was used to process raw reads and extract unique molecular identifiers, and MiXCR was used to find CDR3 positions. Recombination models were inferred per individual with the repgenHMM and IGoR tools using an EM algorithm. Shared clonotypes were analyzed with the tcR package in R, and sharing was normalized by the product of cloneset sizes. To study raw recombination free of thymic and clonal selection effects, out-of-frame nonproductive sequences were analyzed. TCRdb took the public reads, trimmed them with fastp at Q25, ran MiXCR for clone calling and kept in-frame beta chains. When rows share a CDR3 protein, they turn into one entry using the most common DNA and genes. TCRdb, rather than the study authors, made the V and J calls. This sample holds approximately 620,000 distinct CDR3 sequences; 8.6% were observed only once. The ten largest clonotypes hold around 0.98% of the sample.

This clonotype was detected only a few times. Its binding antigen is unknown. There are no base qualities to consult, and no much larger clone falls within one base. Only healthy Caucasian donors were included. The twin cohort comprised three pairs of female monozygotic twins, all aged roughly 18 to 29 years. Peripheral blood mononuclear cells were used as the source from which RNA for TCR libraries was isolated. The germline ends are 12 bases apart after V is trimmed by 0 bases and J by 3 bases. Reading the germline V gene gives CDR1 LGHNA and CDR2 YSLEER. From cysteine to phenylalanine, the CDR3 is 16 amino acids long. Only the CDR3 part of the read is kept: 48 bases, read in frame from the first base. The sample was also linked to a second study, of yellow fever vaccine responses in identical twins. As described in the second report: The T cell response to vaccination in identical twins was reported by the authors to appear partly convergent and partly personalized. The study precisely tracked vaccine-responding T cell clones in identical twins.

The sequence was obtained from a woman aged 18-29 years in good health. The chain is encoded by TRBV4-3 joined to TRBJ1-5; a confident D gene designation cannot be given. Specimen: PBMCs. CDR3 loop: CASSQEATALNQPQHF. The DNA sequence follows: TGCGCCAGCAGCCAAGAGGCCACAGCTCTCAATCAGCCCCAGCATTTT.